These 22 T cell receptor beta chains share one sample of origin, sequenced in a study of blood T cell repertoires in COVID-19. Produced via immunoSEQ multiplex PCR; TCRdb's table is partial and in-frame only. The sample contains 110,000 to 150,000 clones, under 85% of which appear only once. Input material: peripheral blood. These receptors all stem from a man in his fifties or sixties with active or convalescent COVID-19.

V usage is TRBV5-4 and J usage is TRBJ2-3; TRBD2 is a possible D gene (6 bases). V lost 0 bases, J lost 5 bases, and 16 bases lay in between. Per germline, CDR1 SGHNT and CDR2 YYREEE (reference sequence). The CDR3 sequence is 16 residues long. CDR3 DNA: TGTGCCAGCAGCTTGGGCGGGGATAACAGTTTAGATACGCAGTATTTT. Amino acid sequence: CASSLGGDNSLDTQYF.

In regard to this clone: A much larger clone differs from this one at a single base, so this may be a read error. The chain joins TRBV12-3 or TRBV12-4 to TRBJ2-3; D not resolved. The V gene lost 6 bases and the J gene lost 0 bases, with 4 bases spanning the gap. CDR3 length: 12 amino acids. This CDR3 is CASSHSTDTQYF. Here the CDR3 DNA reads TGTGCCAGCAGCCATAGCACAGATACGCAGTATTTT.

V and J are TRBV27 and TRBJ1-6, with a possible D match to TRBD1 (5 bases). CDR3 length equals 15 residues. The V gene lost 3 bases and the J gene lost 3 bases, with 9 bases spanning the gap. Germline CDR1 reads MNHEY; CDR2 reads SMNVEV (reference sequence). The CDR3 DNA reads TGTGCCAGCAGTTTCAGGGTGTACTATAATTCACCCCTCCACTTT. Translation: CASSFRVYYNSPLHF.

The V gene is TRBV10-2, the J gene TRBJ2-5, with 8 nucleotides matching TRBD1. Germline values: CDR1 WSHSY, CDR2 SAAADI. J gave up 5 bases and V 7 bases, and 6 bases lay outside the gene matches. CDR3 length equals 13 residues. The CDR3 reads CASTQGAGETQYF. CDR3 DNA: TGCGCCAGCACCCAGGGGGCCGGGGAGACCCAGTACTTC.

The V call is TRBV28, the J call TRBJ1-2; the D is unclear. Germline lookup yields CDR1 MDHEN and CDR2 SYDVKM. This CDR3 is built from 11 residues. Trimming took off 4 bases at V and 8 bases at J, with 8 bases between the two ends. The CDR3 sequence: CASSSRGGYTF. The CDR3 coding sequence is TGTGCCAGCAGTTCCCGCGGAGGCTACACCTTC.

The chain carries TRBV6-5 and TRBJ2-1; D is ambiguous. This CDR3 has 14 amino acids. CDR1 and CDR2 (germline): MNHEY, SVGAGI. Between the trimmed V and J ends, which lost 0 bases and 8 bases, there was a span of 11 bases. The chain's CDR3 is CASSYSSPAHEQFF. The CDR3 DNA reads TGTGCCAGCAGTTACTCTAGCCCAGCCCATGAGCAGTTCTTC.

The CDR3 sequence: CASSGLGNTIYF. The CDR3 DNA follows: TGTGCCAGCAGTGGCCTTGGAAACACCATATATTTT. The gene calls are TRBV27 and TRBJ1-3; D gene uncertain. The germline V gene encodes CDR1 MNHEY and CDR2 SMNVEV (reference sequence). The CDR3 is made up of 12 amino acids. Trimming took off 5 bases at V and 3 bases at J, with 5 bases between the two ends.

Note on this clone: The junction departs from germline at one end; a sequencing error may be responsible. This chain joins TRBV7-7 and TRBJ2-2, with a tentative D call TRBD2 (6 bases). This CDR3 spans 16 amino acids. CDR1 is SSHAT, CDR2 FNYEAQ, per germline (reference sequence). In DNA form, the CDR3 reads TGTGCTAGCAGCTTAGATGGAGGGATGAACACCGGGGAGCTGTTTTTT. Protein: CASSLDGGMNTGELFF.

The V call is TRBV5-1, the J call TRBJ2-5; perhaps TRBD1 as D (7 bases). Trimming took off 0 bases at V and 4 bases at J, with 13 bases between the two ends. Germline CDR1 reads SGHRS; CDR2 reads YFSETQ. The CDR3 length is 15 residues. CDR3: CASSLGQGGGETQYF. Written as DNA, the CDR3 is TGCGCCAGCAGCTTGGGCCAGGGGGGCGGAGAGACCCAGTACTTC.

The chain is built from TRBV15 and TRBJ2-7; the D is unclear. Trimming took 1 base from V and 3 from J, leaving 7 bases between them. The CDR3 has 13 amino acids. Germline V CDR1 and CDR2: LNHNV, YYDKDF (reference sequence). The DNA of the CDR3 is TGTGCCACCAGCAGAGGTGACAACTACGAGCAGTACTTC. It encodes CATSRGDNYEQYF. The full variable domain, its missing parts supplied by reference TRBV15 and TRBJ2-7, is DAMVIQNPRYQVTQFGKPVTLSCSQTLNHNVMYWYQQKSSQAPKLLFHYYDKDFNNEADTPDNFQSRRPNTSFCFLDIRSPGLGDTAMYLCATSRGDNYEQYFGPGTRLTVT.

The rearrangement uses TRBV28 and TRBJ2-4, with 9 bases identical to TRBD1. This CDR3 region has 15 residues. Trimming cost V 4 bases and J 2 bases; bases outside gene matches: 3. Germline lookup yields CDR1 MDHEN and CDR2 SYDVKM. DNA of the CDR3: TGTGCCAGCAGTTGGACAGGGGTAACCAAAAACATTCAGTACTTC. This gives the protein CASSWTGVTKNIQYF.

This chain uses TRBV7-9 with TRBJ2-1; 9 bases align to TRBD2. In germline, CDR1 is SEHNR, CDR2 FQNEAQ (reference sequence). The CDR3 spans 15 residues. Trimming removed 5 bases from V and 0 bases from J; junction bases left unmatched: 2. CDR3 DNA: TGTGCCAGCAGCCAGACTAGCGGCTCCTACAATGAGCAGTTCTTC. This encodes CASSQTSGSYNEQFF.

This chain joins TRBV4-1 and TRBJ2-3, with a tentative D call TRBD1 (6 bases). The V gene lost 2 bases and the J gene lost 6 bases, with 18 bases spanning the gap. CDR3 length: 16 residues. Germline loops: CDR1 MGHRA, CDR2 YSYEKL. CDR3 nucleotides: TGCGCCAGCAGCCAAAAATCAAATACAGGGTTGGATACGCAGTATTTT. Translation: CASSQKSNTGLDTQYF.

The chain carries TRBV27 and TRBJ2-7, with 14 positions matching TRBD2. Germline CDR1 MNHEY, CDR2 SMNVEV (reference sequence). V shed 3 bases, J shed 6 bases, and the junction held 4 bases outside the gene matches. This CDR3 has 15 residues. CDR3 loop: CASSFGLAGGVEQYF. CDR3 nucleotides: TGTGCCAGCAGTTTCGGACTAGCGGGAGGAGTCGAGCAGTACTTC.

The chain combines TRBV10-2 with TRBJ1-5; TRBD1 agrees at 10 bases. The V segment lost 6 bases and the J segment 7 bases; nucleotides outside the gene matches: 6. Germline V gene sequence: CDR1 WSHSY, CDR2 SAAADI. The CDR3 runs 14 residues. CDR3 nucleotide sequence: TGCGCCAGCAGAACGACAGGGGGCGGCCAGCCCCAGCATTTT. Its protein is CASRTTGGGQPQHF.

The chain has TRBV7-9 and TRBJ2-5; 7 bases are shared with TRBD1. V lost 2 bases and J lost 5; bases outside the gene matches: 8. The CDR3 covers 15 residues. Germline CDR1 reads SEHNR; CDR2 reads FQNEAQ (reference sequence). The CDR3 DNA reads as TGTGCCAGCAGCTTATGGAGTTCCAGGGGGGAGACCCAGTACTTC. Translated: CASSLWSSRGETQYF.

The chain links TRBV4-1 to TRBJ2-1, with 15 nucleotides matching TRBD2. Germline V gene data show CDR1 as MGHRA and CDR2 as YSYEKL. V lost 0 bases and J lost 11; bases outside the gene matches: 5. The CDR3 is 16 residues long. Here the CDR3 reads CASSQDPGTSGRKQFF. CDR3 nucleotides: TGCGCCAGCAGCCAAGACCCCGGGACTAGCGGGAGGAAGCAGTTCTTC.

This chain connects TRBV21-1 to TRBJ2-5; the D segment call TRBD2 is taken from the table without a DNA check. TRBV21-1 counts as a pseudogene. The length of the CDR3 is 18 residues. CDR3 in DNA: TGTGCCAGCAGCAATCGGGGGTCCAGGGAAAATTATAAGGAGACCCAGTACTTC. Protein: CASSNRGSRENYKETQYF.

V is TRBV11-1 and J is TRBJ2-7; 14 nucleotides agree with TRBD2. The CDR3 has 16 residues. Germline trimming cut 4 bases from V and 3 bases from J; bases unmatched to any gene: 5. CDR1 and CDR2 from the germline V gene are SGHAT and FQDESV (reference sequence). CDR3 in amino acids: CASSSGTSGRHYEQYF. DNA of the CDR3: TGTGCCAGCAGCTCCGGGACTAGCGGGAGACACTACGAGCAGTACTTC.

The chain recombines TRBV12-5 with TRBJ1-1, with 9 positions matching TRBD1. CDR1 and CDR2 from the germline V gene are LGHNT and FRNRAP. J was trimmed by 7 bases and V by 6 bases; bases with no gene match: 12. CDR3 size: 15 residues. The CDR3 here is CASGITLDRGDEAFF. The DNA of the CDR3 is TGTGCTAGTGGCATAACCCTGGACAGGGGTGATGAAGCTTTCTTT.

Written as DNA, the CDR3 is TGTGCCAGCAGTAGTCAGGGAGGCTACACCTTC. Protein sequence: CASSSQGGYTF. The chain couples TRBV6-6 to TRBJ1-2; a weak D match, TRBD1 (5 bases). The V gene's germline CDR1 is MNHNY and CDR2 SVGAGI (reference sequence). The length of the CDR3 is 11 residues. V dropped 5 bases and J dropped 8 bases, with 9 bases sitting between them.

The chain links TRBV19 to TRBJ2-7; perhaps TRBD1 as D (5 bases). The V gene lost 5 bases and the J gene lost 4 bases, with 24 bases spanning the gap. Germline lookup yields CDR1 LNHDA and CDR2 SQIVND (reference sequence). This CDR3 is 17 amino acids long. The CDR3 reads CASSASLGQKGWYEQYF. CDR3 nucleotides: TGTGCCAGTAGTGCATCCTTGGGGCAGAAGGGCTGGTACGAGCAGTACTTC.